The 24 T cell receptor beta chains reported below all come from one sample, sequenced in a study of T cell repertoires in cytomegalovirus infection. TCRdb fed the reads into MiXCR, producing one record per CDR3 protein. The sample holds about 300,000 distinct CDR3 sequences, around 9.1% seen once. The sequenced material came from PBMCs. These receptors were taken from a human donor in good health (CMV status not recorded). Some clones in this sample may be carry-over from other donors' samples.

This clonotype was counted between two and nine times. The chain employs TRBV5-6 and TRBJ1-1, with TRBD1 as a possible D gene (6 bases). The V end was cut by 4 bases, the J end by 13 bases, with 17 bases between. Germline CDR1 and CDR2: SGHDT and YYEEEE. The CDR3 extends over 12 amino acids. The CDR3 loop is CASSRDTQRSFF. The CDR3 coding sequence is TGTGCCAGCAGCAGGGACACCCAGCGGAGTTTCTTT. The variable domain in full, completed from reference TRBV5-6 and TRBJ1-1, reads DAGVTQSPTHLIKTRGQQVTLRCSPKSGHDTVSWYQQALGQGPQFIFQYYEEEERQRGNFPDRFSGHQFPNYSSELNVNALLLGDSALYLCASSRDTQRSFFGQGTRLTVV.

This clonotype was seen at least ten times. In DNA, the CDR3 is TGTGCCAGCAGCTTGTCACTAGCTATCTCCTACAATGAGCAGTTCTTC. Protein product: CASSLSLAISYNEQFF. The J gene is TRBJ2-1, the V gene TRBV7-2; tentatively, D is TRBD2 (6 bases). Trimming took 3 bases from V and 0 from J, leaving 12 bases between them. Germline V CDR1 and CDR2: SGHTA, FQGNSA. This CDR3 contains 16 residues.

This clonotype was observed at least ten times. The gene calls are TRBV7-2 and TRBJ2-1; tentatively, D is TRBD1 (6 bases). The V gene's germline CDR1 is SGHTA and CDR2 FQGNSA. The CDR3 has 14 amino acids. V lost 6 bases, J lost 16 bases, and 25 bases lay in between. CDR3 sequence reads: CASSFTGTSRREFF. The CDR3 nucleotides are TGTGCCAGCAGTTTCACCGGGACATCGAGGAGAGAATTCTTC. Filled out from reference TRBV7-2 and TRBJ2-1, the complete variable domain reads GAGVSQSPSNKVTEKGKDVELRCDPISGHTALYWYRQSLGQGLEFLIYFQGNSAPDKSGLPSDRFSAERTGGSVSTLTIQRTQQEDSAVYLCASSFTGTSRREFFGPGTRLTVL.

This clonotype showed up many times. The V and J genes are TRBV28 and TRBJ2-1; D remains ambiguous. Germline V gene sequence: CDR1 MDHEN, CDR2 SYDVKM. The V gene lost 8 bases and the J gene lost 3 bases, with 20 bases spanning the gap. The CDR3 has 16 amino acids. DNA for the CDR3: TGTGCCAGCCCGGGCGACGTTTCCGATCTCTACAATGAGCAGTTCTTC. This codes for CASPGDVSDLYNEQFF.

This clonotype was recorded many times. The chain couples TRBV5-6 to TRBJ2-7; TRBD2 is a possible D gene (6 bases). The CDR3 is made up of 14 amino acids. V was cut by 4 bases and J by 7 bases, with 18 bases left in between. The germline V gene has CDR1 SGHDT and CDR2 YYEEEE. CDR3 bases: TGTGCCAGCAGCCCAGGGACTGACGGTTGGGAGCAGTACGTC. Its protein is CASSPGTDGWEQYV.

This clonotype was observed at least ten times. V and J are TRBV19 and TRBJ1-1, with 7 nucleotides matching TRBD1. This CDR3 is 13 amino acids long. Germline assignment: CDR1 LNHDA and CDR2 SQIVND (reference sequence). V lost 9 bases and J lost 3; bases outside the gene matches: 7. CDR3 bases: TGTGCCAGCAGCGCACAGGGGTACACTGAAGCTTTCTTT. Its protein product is CASSAQGYTEAFF.

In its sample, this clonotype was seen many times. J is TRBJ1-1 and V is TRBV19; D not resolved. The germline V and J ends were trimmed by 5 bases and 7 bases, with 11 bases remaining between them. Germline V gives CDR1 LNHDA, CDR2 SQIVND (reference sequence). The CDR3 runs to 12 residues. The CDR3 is CASSLYEGEAFF. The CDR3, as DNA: TGTGCCAGTAGTCTATACGAAGGTGAAGCTTTCTTT.

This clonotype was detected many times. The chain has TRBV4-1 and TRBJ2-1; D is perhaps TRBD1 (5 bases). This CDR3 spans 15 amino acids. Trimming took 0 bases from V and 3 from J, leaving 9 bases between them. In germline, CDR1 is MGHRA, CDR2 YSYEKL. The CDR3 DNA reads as TGCGCCAGCAGCCAAGAACAGGCTTTCTACAATGAGCAGTTCTTC. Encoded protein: CASSQEQAFYNEQFF.

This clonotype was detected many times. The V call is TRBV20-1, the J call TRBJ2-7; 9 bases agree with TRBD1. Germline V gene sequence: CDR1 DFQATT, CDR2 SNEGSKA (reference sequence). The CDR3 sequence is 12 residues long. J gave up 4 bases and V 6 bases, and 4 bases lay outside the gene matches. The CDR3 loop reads CSASGQGYEQYV. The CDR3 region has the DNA TGCAGTGCGTCGGGACAGGGATACGAGCAGTACGTC.

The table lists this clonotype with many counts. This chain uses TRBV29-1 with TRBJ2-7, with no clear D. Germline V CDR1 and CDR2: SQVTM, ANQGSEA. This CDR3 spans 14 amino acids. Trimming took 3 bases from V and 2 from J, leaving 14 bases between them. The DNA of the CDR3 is TGCAGCGTTGAGGGTGGAGAGAGAGCCTACGAGCAGTACTTC. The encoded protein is CSVEGGERAYEQYF.

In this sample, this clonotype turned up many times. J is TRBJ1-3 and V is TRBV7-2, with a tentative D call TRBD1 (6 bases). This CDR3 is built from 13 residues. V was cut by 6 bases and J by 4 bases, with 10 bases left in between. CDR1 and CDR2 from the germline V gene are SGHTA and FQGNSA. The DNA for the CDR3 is TGTGCCAGCAGTTTTGGACAGGGAAACACCATATATTTT. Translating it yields CASSFGQGNTIYF.

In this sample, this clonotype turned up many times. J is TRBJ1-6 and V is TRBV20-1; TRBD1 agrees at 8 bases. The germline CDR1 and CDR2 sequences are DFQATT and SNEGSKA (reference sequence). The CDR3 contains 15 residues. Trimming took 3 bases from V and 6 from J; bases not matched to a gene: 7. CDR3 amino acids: CSASDRGRPNSPLHF. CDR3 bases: TGCAGTGCTAGCGACAGGGGTAGACCTAATTCACCCCTCCACTTT.

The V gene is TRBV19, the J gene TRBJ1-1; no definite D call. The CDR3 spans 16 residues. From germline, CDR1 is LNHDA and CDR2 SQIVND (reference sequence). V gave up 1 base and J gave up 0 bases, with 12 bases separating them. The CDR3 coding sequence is TGTGCCAGTAGTATAGTTGACACGTCCTTGAACACTGAAGCTTTCTTT. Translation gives CASSIVDTSLNTEAFF.

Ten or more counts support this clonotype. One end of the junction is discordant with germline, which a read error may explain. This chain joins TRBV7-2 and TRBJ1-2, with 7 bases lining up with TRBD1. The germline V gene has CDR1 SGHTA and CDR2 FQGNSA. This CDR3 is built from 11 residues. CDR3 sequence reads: CASSLAEGAAF. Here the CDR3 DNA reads TGTGCCAGCAGCTTAGCGGAGGGGGCGGCCTTC.

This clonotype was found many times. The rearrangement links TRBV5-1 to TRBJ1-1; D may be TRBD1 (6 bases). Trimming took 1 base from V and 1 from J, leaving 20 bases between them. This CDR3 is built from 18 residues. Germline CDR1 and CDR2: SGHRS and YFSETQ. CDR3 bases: TGCGCCAGCAGCTTGCGGTCCGGGACACAGAACTCGAACACTGAAGCTTTCTTT. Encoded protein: CASSLRSGTQNSNTEAFF.

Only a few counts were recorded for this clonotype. For the CDR3, the DNA is TGTGCCAGCTCCCTCGACGGCCTTGGGGGCACTGAAGCTTTCTTT. It translates to CASSLDGLGGTEAFF. The chain carries TRBV18 and TRBJ1-1; the D gene is possibly TRBD1 (5 bases). The germline V gene has CDR1 KGHSH and CDR2 LQKENI. V gave up 6 bases and J gave up 4 bases, with 18 bases separating them. This CDR3 has 15 amino acids.

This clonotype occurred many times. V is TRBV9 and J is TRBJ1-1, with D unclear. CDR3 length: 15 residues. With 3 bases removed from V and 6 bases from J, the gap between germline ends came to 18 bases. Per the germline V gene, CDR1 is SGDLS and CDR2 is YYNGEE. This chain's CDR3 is CASSGTTTLVAEAFF. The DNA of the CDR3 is TGTGCCAGCAGCGGTACGACAACCCTCGTCGCTGAAGCTTTCTTT.

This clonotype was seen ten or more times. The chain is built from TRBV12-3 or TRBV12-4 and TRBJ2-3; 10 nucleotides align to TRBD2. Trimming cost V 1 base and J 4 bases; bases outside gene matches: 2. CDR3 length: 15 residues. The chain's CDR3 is CASSLGTSGADTQYF. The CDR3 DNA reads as TGTGCCAGCAGTTTAGGGACTAGCGGCGCAGATACGCAGTATTTT.

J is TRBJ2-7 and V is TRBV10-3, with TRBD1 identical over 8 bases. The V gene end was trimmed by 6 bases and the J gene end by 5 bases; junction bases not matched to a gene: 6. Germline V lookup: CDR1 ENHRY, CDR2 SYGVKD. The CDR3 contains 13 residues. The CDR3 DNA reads TGTGCCATCAGCCCGGACAGGGCACACGAGCAGTACTTC. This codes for CAISPDRAHEQYF.

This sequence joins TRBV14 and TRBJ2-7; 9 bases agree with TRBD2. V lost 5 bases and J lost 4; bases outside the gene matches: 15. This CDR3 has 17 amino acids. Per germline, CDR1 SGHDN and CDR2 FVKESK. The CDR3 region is CASSYEVAGGPRYEQYF. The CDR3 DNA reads TGTGCCAGCAGCTACGAAGTGGCGGGGGGGCCGAGGTACGAGCAGTACTTC.

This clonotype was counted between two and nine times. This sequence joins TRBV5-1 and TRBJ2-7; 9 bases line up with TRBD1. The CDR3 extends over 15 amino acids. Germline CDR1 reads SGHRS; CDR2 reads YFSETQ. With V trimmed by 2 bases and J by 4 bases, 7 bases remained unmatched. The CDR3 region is CASSFQTGGGYEQYF. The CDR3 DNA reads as TGCGCCAGCAGCTTTCAAACAGGGGGCGGGTACGAGCAGTACTTC.

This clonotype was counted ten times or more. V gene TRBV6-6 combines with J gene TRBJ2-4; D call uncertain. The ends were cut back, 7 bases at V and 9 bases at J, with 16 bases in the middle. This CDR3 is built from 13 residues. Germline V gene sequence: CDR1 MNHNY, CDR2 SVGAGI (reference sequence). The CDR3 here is CASTTGPIGIQYF. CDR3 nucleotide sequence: TGTGCCAGCACTACGGGCCCCATAGGCATTCAGTACTTC.

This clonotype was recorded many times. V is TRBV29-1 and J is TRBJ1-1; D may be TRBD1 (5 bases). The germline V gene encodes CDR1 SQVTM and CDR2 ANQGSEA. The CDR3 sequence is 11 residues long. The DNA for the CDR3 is TGCGCGAGCAGGGATGAGACTGAAGCTTTCTTT. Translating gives CASRDETEAFF.

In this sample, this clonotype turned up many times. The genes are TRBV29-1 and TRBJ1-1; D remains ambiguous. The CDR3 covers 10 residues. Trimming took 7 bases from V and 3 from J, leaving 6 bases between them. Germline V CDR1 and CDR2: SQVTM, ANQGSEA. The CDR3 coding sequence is TGCAGCGGGAGGCACACTGAAGCTTTCTTT. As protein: CSGRHTEAFF.